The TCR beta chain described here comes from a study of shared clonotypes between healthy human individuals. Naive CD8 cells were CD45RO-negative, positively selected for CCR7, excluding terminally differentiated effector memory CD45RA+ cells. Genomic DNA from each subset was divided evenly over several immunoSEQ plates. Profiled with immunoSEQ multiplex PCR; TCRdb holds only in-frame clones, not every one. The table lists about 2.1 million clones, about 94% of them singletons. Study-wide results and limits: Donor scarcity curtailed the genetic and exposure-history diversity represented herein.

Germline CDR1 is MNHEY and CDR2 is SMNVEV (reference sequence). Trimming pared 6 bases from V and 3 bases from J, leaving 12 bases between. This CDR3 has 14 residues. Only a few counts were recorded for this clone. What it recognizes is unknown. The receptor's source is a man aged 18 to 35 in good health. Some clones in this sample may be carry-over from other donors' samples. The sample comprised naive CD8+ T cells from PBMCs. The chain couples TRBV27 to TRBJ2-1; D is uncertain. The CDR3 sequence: CASRLGIDYNEQFF. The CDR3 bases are TGTGCCAGCAGGCTGGGAATAGACTACAATGAGCAGTTCTTC.